Listed below are T cell receptor beta chains from one sample, sequenced in a study of T cells in Graves' hyperthyroidism and ophthalmopathy. TCRdb analysed the multiplex PCR reads with MiXCR anew, one entry per CDR3 protein. Of fewer than 650,000 distinct CDR3 sequences listed, around 15% are singletons. The specimen sequenced was blood. These receptors were collected from a woman in her thirties or forties with Graves' hyperthyroidism. Each CDR3 is given with its conserved first and last residue. D genes are given only for firm matches. Part of the rows lack a size; the others show once, few, many or a class for expanded clones.

>TRBJ2-5|few|TRBD1|TRBV3-1
CASSQTSGTGYQETQYF
TGTGCCAGCAGCCAAACATCCGGGACAGGGTACCAAGAGACCCAGTACTTC
>TRBJ2-1|many|TRBD2|TRBV7-3
CASSKLAGGGHNEQFF
TGTGCCAGCAGCAAACTAGCGGGAGGGGGACACAATGAGCAGTTCTTC
>TRBJ2-2|many|TRBD2|TRBV20-1
CSANGLAGRRTTGELFF
TGCAGTGCTAACGGACTAGCGGGAAGAAGAACAACCGGGGAGCTGTTTTTT
>TRBJ2-7|-|-|TRBV7-9
CASSAQDIYEQYF
TGTGCCAGCAGCGCACAGGACATCTACGAGCAGTACTTC
>TRBJ2-3|many|TRBD1|TRBV9
CASSVEGTARDTQYF
TGTGCCAGCAGCGTAGAAGGGACAGCCCGGGATACGCAGTATTTT
>TRBJ1-1|many|TRBD1|TRBV11-2
CASSATGLEGAEAFF
TGTGCCAGCAGCGCGACAGGGCTTGAAGGGGCTGAAGCTTTCTTT
>TRBJ2-3|-|-|TRBV5-1
CASSLASGPVTQYF
TGCGCCAGCAGCTTGGCCTCCGGACCAGTCACGCAGTATTTT
>TRBJ2-1|many|-|TRBV15
CATSRDQTLADEQFF
TGTGCCACCAGCAGAGATCAGACTCTTGCGGATGAGCAGTTCTTC
>TRBJ1-1|few|TRBD1|TRBV6-1
CASIWGQGVTEAFF
TGTGCCAGCATTTGGGGACAGGGAGTCACTGAAGCTTTCTTT
>TRBJ2-3|many|TRBD2|TRBV20-1
CSARDHILTSGRTDTQYF
TGCAGTGCTAGAGATCACATTCTCACTAGCGGGAGGACAGATACGCAGTATTTT
>TRBJ2-5|many|-|TRBV6-1
CASSRTFQETQYF
TGTGCCAGCAGCCGGACTTTTCAAGAGACCCAGTACTTC
>TRBJ2-2|-|TRBD2|TRBV6-1
CASSIGLAGVVGELFF
TGTGCCAGCAGTATCGGACTAGCGGGAGTAGTAGGGGAGCTGTTTTTT
>TRBJ2-3|many|-|TRBV6-1
CASSEYYIAGTRSTDTQYF
TGTGCCAGCAGTGAATATTACATTGCAGGGACCAGATCCACAGATACGCAGTATTTT
>TRBJ1-3|many|-|TRBV3-1
CASLDIRGSGNTIYF
TGTGCCAGCCTTGATATTAGGGGTTCTGGAAACACCATATATTTT
>TRBJ2-1|many|TRBD2|TRBV12-3/TRBV12-4
CASTLGAGGGEQFF
TGTGCCAGCACCCTCGGAGCGGGAGGGGGTGAGCAGTTCTTC
>TRBJ2-5|-|-|TRBV4-2
CASSQDAKEDYQETQYF
TGTGCCAGCAGCCAGGACGCGAAGGAGGACTACCAAGAGACCCAGTACTTC
>TRBJ2-3|few|TRBD2|TRBV6-2/TRBV6-3
CASSPQLAADTQYF
TGTGCCAGCAGTCCACAGCTAGCGGCAGATACGCAGTATTTT
>TRBJ2-1|few|TRBD2|TRBV25-1
CASSESGLAGVDEQFF
TGTGCCAGCAGTGAATCGGGACTAGCGGGAGTGGATGAGCAGTTCTTC
>TRBJ2-5|-|-|TRBV5-1
CASSLEGGMETQYF
TGCGCCAGCAGCTTGGAAGGGGGGATGGAGACCCAGTACTTC
>TRBJ1-2|-|-|TRBV20-1
CSARVGAGVSGYTF
TGCAGTGCTAGAGTGGGGGCAGGGGTCTCGGGCTACACCTTC
>TRBJ2-1|many|TRBD2|TRBV5-5
CASSPWTSADEQFF
TGTGCCAGCAGCCCATGGACTAGCGCGGATGAGCAGTTCTTC
>TRBJ2-3|-|-|TRBV9
CASSVATLTDTQYF
TGTGCCAGCAGCGTAGCTACCCTCACAGATACGCAGTATTTT
>TRBJ2-7|many|-|TRBV29-1
CSVVIGLSSYEQYF
TGCAGCGTTGTAATAGGACTAAGCTCCTACGAGCAGTACTTC
>TRBJ2-2|many|TRBD2|TRBV12-3/TRBV12-4
CASSLRLAGGPMTGELFF
TGTGCCAGCAGTTTAAGGCTAGCGGGAGGGCCGATGACCGGGGAGCTGTTTTTT
>TRBJ2-5|many|TRBD2|TRBV30
CAWSVSGRARETQYF
TGTGCCTGGAGTGTTAGCGGGAGGGCTAGAGAGACCCAGTACTTC
>TRBJ2-1|many|-|TRBV2
CASSEALSVEQFF
TGTGCCAGCAGTGAAGCGCTTAGCGTTGAGCAGTTCTTC
>TRBJ1-2|many|TRBD1|TRBV12-3/TRBV12-4
CASSFILGRTGMSGYTF
TGTGCCAGCAGTTTCATATTGGGCAGGACAGGGATGAGCGGCTACACCTTC
>TRBJ2-3|many|-|TRBV2
CASTAGLGDTQYF
TGTGCCAGCACCGCGGGGTTGGGAGATACGCAGTATTTT
>TRBJ2-5|once|-|TRBV20-1
CSARRGLGETQYF
TGCAGTGCTAGGAGGGGGTTAGGAGAGACCCAGTACTTC
>TRBJ2-5|-|-|TRBV14
CASSPPGPEAGGTQYF
TGTGCCAGCTCACCGCCGGGGCCGGAGGCCGGCGGGACCCAGTACTTC
>TRBJ1-1|few|TRBD1|TRBV5-5
CASSQGTAVNTEAFF
TGTGCCAGCAGCCAAGGGACAGCCGTGAACACTGAAGCTTTCTTT
>TRBJ1-4|-|-|TRBV9
CASCLGGCNEKLFF
TGTGCCAGCTGCCTTGGGGGTTGCAATGAAAAACTGTTTTTT
>TRBJ2-5|many|-|TRBV3-1
CASTPRSGEETQYF
TGTGCCAGCACCCCAAGGAGCGGAGAAGAGACCCAGTACTTC
>TRBJ2-7|few|-|TRBV28
CASSSDQTYEQYF
TGTGCCAGCAGTTCTGATCAAACCTACGAGCAGTACTTC
>TRBJ2-5|many|TRBD1|TRBV5-1
CASGQGDQETQYF
TGCGCCAGCGGCCAGGGGGATCAAGAGACCCAGTACTTC
>TRBJ1-6|-|TRBD1|TRBV7-2
CASSLRTGTLHF
TGTGCCAGCAGCCTCCGGACAGGGACCCTCCACTTT
>TRBJ2-5|many|TRBD1|TRBV28
CASSLDRGRYILEETQYF
TGTGCCAGCAGTTTGGACAGGGGGCGTTATATATTGGAAGAGACCCAGTACTTC
>TRBJ2-1|many|-|TRBV2
CASSEGVSSSYNEQFF
TGTGCCAGCAGCGAAGGAGTATCGAGCTCCTACAATGAGCAGTTCTTC